Listed here are 17 T cell receptor beta chains from one sample, sequenced in a study of T cells in Graves' hyperthyroidism and ophthalmopathy. There were TCR beta CDR3 regions amplified from RNA transcripts. Using the HTBI primer set, a first-round RT-PCR was run on the TCR CDR3. TCRdb passed the multiplex PCR reads through MiXCR, listing each CDR3 protein once. The sample shows roughly 380,000 distinct CDR3 sequences, roughly an eighth of them seen only once. Sequenced sample: blood. These receptors were collected from a young woman with Graves' hyperthyroidism.

This sequence joins TRBV20-1 and TRBJ1-3, with D tentatively TRBD1 (5 bases). CDR1 DFQATT and CDR2 SNEGSKA come from the germline V gene (reference sequence). CDR3 length equals 17 residues. V was pared by 3 bases and J by 11 bases, with 29 bases between. The DNA for the CDR3 is TGCAGTGCTAGTGCCTACCTCTCCGGCAGGGCCCGAGGGGCCATATATTTT. It codes for CSASAYLSGRARGAIYF.

This chain connects TRBV20-1 to TRBJ2-1; 9 bases line up with TRBD2. Per germline, CDR1 DFQATT and CDR2 SNEGSKA (reference sequence). The CDR3 spans 13 residues. Losses at the gene ends were 6 bases for V and 4 bases for J; bases not matched to a gene: 4. The CDR3 reads CSAALAGYNEQFF. The CDR3 coding sequence is TGCAGTGCCGCCCTAGCGGGATACAATGAGCAGTTCTTC.

This clonotype was observed at least ten times. The rearrangement links TRBV7-2 to TRBJ2-1; D is perhaps TRBD2 (5 bases). V was shortened by 1 base and J by 6 bases, with 10 bases between the two germline ends. This CDR3 comprises 14 residues. CDR1 SGHTA and CDR2 FQGNSA come from the germline V gene. The DNA of the CDR3 is TGTGCCAGCAGCTTAGTTGGCGGGTTCAATGAGCAGTTCTTC. It specifies CASSLVGGFNEQFF.

The chain combines TRBV12-3 or TRBV12-4 with TRBJ2-2, with D possibly TRBD2 on 6 matching bases. This CDR3 spans 14 amino acids. Trimming took 6 bases from V and 4 from J, leaving 12 bases between them. The chain's CDR3 is CASRTVGGTGELFF. For the CDR3, the DNA is TGTGCCAGCAGAACGGTGGGGGGCACCGGGGAGCTGTTTTTT.

V usage is TRBV2 and J usage is TRBJ2-4, with D unresolved. The V gene lost 5 bases and the J gene lost 1 base, with 15 bases spanning the gap. The CDR3 spans 16 residues. From germline, CDR1 is SNHLY and CDR2 FYNNEI. The CDR3 nucleotides are TGTGCCAGCAGTTACGATAAGACTGCTGCCAAAAACATTCAGTACTTC. Residues: CASSYDKTAAKNIQYF.

The chain is built from TRBV5-6 and TRBJ1-5, with D hard to call. Germline V gene data show CDR1 as SGHDT and CDR2 as YYEEEE. The V end lost 4 bases, the J end lost 0 bases, and 11 bases lay between the germline ends. There are 15 residues in the CDR3. DNA of the CDR3: TGTGCCAGCAGCAAAACACTTAATAGCAATCAGCCCCAGCATTTT. Translated, it gives CASSKTLNSNQPQHF.

This clonotype came up many times. V usage is TRBV7-3 and J usage is TRBJ2-3, with 9 positions matching TRBD2. CDR3 length: 16 residues. J lost 5 bases, V lost 5 bases, and 11 bases had no gene match. Germline lookup yields CDR1 SGHTA and CDR2 FQGTGA. Here the CDR3 DNA reads TGTGCCAGCAGCCTCGGAGCGGGAGGCGCCGGAGATACGCAGTATTTT. It codes for CASSLGAGGAGDTQYF. Full variable domain (outside the CDR3, taken from reference TRBV7-3 and TRBJ2-3): GAGVSQTPSNKVTEKGKYVELRCDPISGHTALYWYRQSLGQGPEFLIYFQGTGAADDSGLPNDRFFAVRPEGSVSTLKIQRTERGDSAVYLCASSLGAGGAGDTQYFGPGTRLTVL.

The genes are TRBV12-3 or TRBV12-4 and TRBJ1-5, with D unclear. The CDR3 contains 16 residues. Trimming pared 2 bases from V and 0 bases from J, leaving 11 bases between. In DNA, the CDR3 is TGTGCCAGCAGTTTAAGTGGTACAATTAGCAATCAGCCCCAGCATTTT. It codes for CASSLSGTISNQPQHF.

This chain links TRBV3-1 with TRBJ2-2, with 8 bases that match TRBD1. Germline V lookup: CDR1 LGHDT, CDR2 YNNKEL (reference sequence). With 0 bases clipped from V and 2 bases from J, the junction kept 2 bases outside the gene matches. This CDR3 is 16 amino acids long. The DNA of the CDR3 is TGTGCCAGCAGCCAAGACAGGGGGCGCAACACCGGGGAGCTGTTTTTT. Translated, it gives CASSQDRGRNTGELFF.

This clonotype was found many times. The chain carries TRBV28 and TRBJ1-4, with 7 bases that match TRBD1. V was clipped by 5 bases and J by 8 bases; unmatched bases: 5. The germline V gene encodes CDR1 MDHEN and CDR2 SYDVKM. This CDR3 is 13 amino acids long. The CDR3 bases are TGTGCCAGCAGTGGGACAGAGGACGAAAAACTGTTTTTT. This translates into CASSGTEDEKLFF.

This clonotype was counted many times. The rearrangement uses TRBV30 and TRBJ1-4; D unclear. This CDR3 has 16 residues. The V end was cut by 0 bases, the J end by 8 bases, with 19 bases between. In germline, CDR1 is GTSNPN, CDR2 SVGIG (reference sequence). The CDR3 here is CAWSVPIGQDGEKLFF. In DNA form, the CDR3 reads TGTGCCTGGAGTGTACCTATAGGTCAGGATGGCGAAAAACTGTTTTTT.

The chain couples TRBV7-2 to TRBJ1-1, with 9 bases fitting TRBD1. V lost 6 bases, J lost 0 bases, and 14 bases stayed unmatched. The V gene's germline CDR1 is SGHTA and CDR2 FQGNSA. The CDR3 loop spans 18 amino acids. The DNA for the CDR3 is TGTGCCAGCAGTCCCAGGGCCGGGACAGGGCGAATGAACACTGAAGCTTTCTTT. This encodes CASSPRAGTGRMNTEAFF.

This clonotype was seen repeatedly, ten times or more. This chain uses TRBV6-2 or TRBV6-3 with TRBJ2-4; 8 bases agree with TRBD1. V was pared by 8 bases and J by 5 bases, with 8 bases of the junction left unmatched. Germline V lookup: CDR1 MNHEY, CDR2 SVGEGT. This CDR3 is built from 14 residues. CDR3 nucleotide sequence: TGTGCCAGCCAAAGGGCAGGGGGCGAAAACATTCAGTACTTC. This sequence encodes CASQRAGGENIQYF.

The chain has TRBV7-9 and TRBJ2-7; 11 bases are a match to TRBD1. Trimming cost V 1 base and J 7 bases; bases outside gene matches: 6. Germline CDR1 reads SEHNR; CDR2 reads FQNEAQ (reference sequence). The CDR3 has 15 amino acids. The CDR3 loop is CASSLVGTGGREQYF. DNA of the CDR3: TGTGCCAGCAGCTTAGTAGGGACAGGGGGACGGGAGCAGTACTTC.

This clonotype occurred a few times. The rearrangement links TRBV6-1 to TRBJ1-3; 8 bases fit TRBD1. J gave up 3 bases and V 10 bases, and 5 bases lay outside the gene matches. Germline CDR1 is MNHNS and CDR2 is SASEGT. There are 13 residues in the CDR3. The CDR3 here is CANGQGGGNTIYF. Written as DNA, the CDR3 is TGTGCCAACGGACAGGGCGGTGGAAACACCATATATTTT.

Ten or more counts support this clonotype. This sequence joins TRBV5-5 and TRBJ1-1, with D possibly being TRBD1 (5 bases). V lost 1 base and J 4 bases, leaving 11 bases between the germline ends. The germline CDR1 and CDR2 sequences are SGHKS and YYEKEE (reference sequence). There are 14 residues in the CDR3. This CDR3 is CASSLQLGGTEAFF. The CDR3 DNA is TGTGCCAGCAGCTTGCAGCTGGGGGGCACTGAAGCTTTCTTT.

This clonotype came up many times. V is TRBV12-3 or TRBV12-4 and J is TRBJ1-2, with 8 bases aligning to TRBD1. The V segment lost 7 bases and the J segment 6 bases; nucleotides outside the gene matches: 4. This CDR3 has 12 amino acids. The DNA of the CDR3 is TGTGCCAGCACTATGACAGGGGATGGCTACACCTTC. As protein: CASTMTGDGYTF.